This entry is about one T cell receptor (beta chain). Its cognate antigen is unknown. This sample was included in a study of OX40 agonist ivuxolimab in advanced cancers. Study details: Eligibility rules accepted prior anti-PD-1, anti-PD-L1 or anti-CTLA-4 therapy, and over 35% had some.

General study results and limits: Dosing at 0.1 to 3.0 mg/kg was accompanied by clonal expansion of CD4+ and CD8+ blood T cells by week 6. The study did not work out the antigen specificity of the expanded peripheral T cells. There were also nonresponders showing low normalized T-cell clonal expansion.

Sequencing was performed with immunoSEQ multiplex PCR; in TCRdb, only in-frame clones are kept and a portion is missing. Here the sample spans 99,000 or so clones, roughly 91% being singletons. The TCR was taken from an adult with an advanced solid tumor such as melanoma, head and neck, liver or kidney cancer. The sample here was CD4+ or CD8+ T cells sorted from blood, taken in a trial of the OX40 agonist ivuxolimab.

The CDR3 loop is CASSYSTSRTTDTQYF. The CDR3, as DNA: TGTGCCAGCAGTTACTCGACTAGCAGAACCACAGATACGCAGTATTTT. The chain recombines TRBV6-5 with TRBJ2-3, with 7 positions matching TRBD2. Germline trimming cut 0 bases from V and 2 bases from J; bases unmatched to any gene: 5. The germline gives CDR1 MNHEY, CDR2 SVGAGI. The CDR3 extends over 16 amino acids.